Below are 25 T cell receptor beta chains sequenced from a single sample in a study of cytomegalovirus exposure and HLA in healthy donors. Libraries were prepared by immunoSEQ multiplex PCR; TCRdb keeps only in-frame clonotypes and omits some of them. In the table there are about 57,000 clones, around 92% of which are singletons. Material for sequencing was PBMCs. Source of these receptors: a woman between 18 and 29 years old in good health and CMV-seronegative.

This clone was seen more than once but under ten times. The V and J genes are TRBV2 and TRBJ2-7; D remains unclear. CDR3 length: 12 residues. Germline V lookup: CDR1 SNHLY, CDR2 FYNNEI. Trimming took off 4 bases at V and 5 bases at J, with 9 bases between the two ends. CDR3 protein: CASSVVRDEQYF. Here the CDR3 DNA reads TGTGCCAGCAGTGTGGTACGGGACGAGCAGTACTTC.

The CDR3 sequence is CASSLVTRANTGELFF. DNA of the CDR3: TGTGCCAGCAGCTTGGTAACTAGAGCGAACACCGGGGAGCTGTTTTTT. The chain joins TRBV5-4 to TRBJ2-2; D is possibly TRBD2 (5 bases). The CDR3 loop spans 16 amino acids. V lost 0 bases, J lost 0 bases, and 9 bases lay in between. From germline, CDR1 is SGHNT and CDR2 YYREEE (reference sequence).

The chain is built from TRBV5-5 and TRBJ2-1; D is possibly TRBD2 (7 bases). The CDR3 consists of 17 residues. The V gene lost 0 bases and the J gene lost 2 bases, with 15 bases spanning the gap. Germline-derived CDR1 and CDR2 are SGHKS and YYEKEE (reference sequence). The chain's CDR3 is CASSLVVGGRAYNEQFF. The CDR3 DNA is TGTGCCAGCAGCTTGGTAGTCGGGGGGCGAGCCTACAATGAGCAGTTCTTC. The entire variable domain, with the rest obtained from reference TRBV5-5 and TRBJ2-1, is as follows: DAGVTQSPTHLIKTRGQQVTLRCSPISGHKSVSWYQQVLGQGPQFIFQYYEKEERGRGNFPDRFSARQFPNYSSELNVNALLLGDSALYLCASSLVVGGRAYNEQFFGPGTRLTVL.

This rearrangement joins TRBV5-5 to TRBJ2-7, with D tentatively TRBD2 (6 bases). The CDR3 consists of 16 residues. V was trimmed by 1 base and J by 1 base, leaving 15 bases between them. Germline V gene data show CDR1 as SGHKS and CDR2 as YYEKEE (reference sequence). The CDR3 nucleotides read TGTGCCAGCAGCTTGTACCCGGGAGCCCCTTCCTACGAGCAGTACTTC. This encodes CASSLYPGAPSYEQYF.

The rearrangement joins TRBV5-4 to TRBJ2-1, with a tentative D call TRBD1 (7 bases). The CDR3 spans 16 residues. The germline V and J ends were trimmed by 5 bases and 3 bases, with 18 bases remaining between them. The germline gives CDR1 SGHNT, CDR2 YYREEE (reference sequence). CDR3: CASSPPAGQNYNEQFF. Written as DNA, the CDR3 is TGTGCCAGCAGTCCCCCGGCGGGACAGAACTACAATGAGCAGTTCTTC.

The chain uses TRBV4-1 and TRBJ1-4; 11 nucleotides line up with TRBD1. This CDR3 is built from 15 residues. V was pared by 3 bases and J by 7 bases, with 4 bases of the junction left unmatched. Germline V gene sequence: CDR1 MGHRA, CDR2 YSYEKL. This chain's CDR3 is CASSQGTGGREKLFF. CDR3 in DNA: TGCGCCAGCAGCCAGGGGACAGGGGGTCGTGAAAAACTGTTTTTT.

The J gene is TRBJ1-2, the V gene TRBV7-9; D not certain. The V gene lost 5 bases and the J gene lost 8 bases, with 12 bases spanning the gap. The CDR3 spans 12 residues. The V gene's germline CDR1 is SEHNR and CDR2 FQNEAQ (reference sequence). The CDR3 is CASSPREGGYTF. The CDR3 DNA sequence: TGTGCCAGCAGCCCGCGAGAGGGCGGCTACACCTTC.

CDR3 region: CASRQGADTQYF. CDR3 in DNA: TGTGCCAGCAGACAGGGTGCAGATACGCAGTATTTT. This rearrangement joins TRBV6-5 to TRBJ2-3; D perhaps matches TRBD1 (6 bases). The CDR3 runs to 12 residues. Germline V gene lookup returns CDR1 MNHEY and CDR2 SVGAGI. V was cut by 6 bases and J by 4 bases, with 8 bases left in between.

V gene TRBV2 combines with J gene TRBJ1-3, with 8 bases aligning to TRBD1. Per the germline V gene, CDR1 is SNHLY and CDR2 is FYNNEI. The CDR3 extends over 15 amino acids. V was clipped by 3 bases and J by 4 bases; unmatched bases: 5. This CDR3 reads CASSDSQGVGNTIYF. The CDR3 DNA is TGTGCCAGCAGTGACTCACAGGGGGTCGGAAACACCATATATTTT.

The chain joins TRBV10-2 to TRBJ2-1, with 7 bases lining up with TRBD2. Germline V gives CDR1 WSHSY, CDR2 SAAADI. This CDR3 region has 15 residues. Trimming cost V 3 bases and J 5 bases; bases outside gene matches: 7. The CDR3 bases are TGCGCCAGCAGTGACGGGTCTAGCGGACACAATGAGCAGTTCTTC. Amino acids: CASSDGSSGHNEQFF.

The chain combines TRBV30 with TRBJ2-3, with D possibly matching TRBD2 (6 bases). Trimming pared 0 bases from V and 3 bases from J, leaving 13 bases between. Germline CDR1 is GTSNPN and CDR2 is SVGIG (reference sequence). The CDR3 contains 15 residues. The CDR3 protein is CAWSVIGRETDTQYF. The CDR3 bases are TGTGCCTGGAGTGTAATCGGGCGGGAAACAGATACGCAGTATTTT.

The rearrangement links TRBV10-1 to TRBJ2-7; TRBD1 aligns across 7 bases. The junction had 5 bases not matched to a gene; V was cut back by 3 bases and J by 3 bases. Germline CDR1 WNHNN, CDR2 SYGVQD (reference sequence). The CDR3 is made up of 14 amino acids. The CDR3 sequence is CASSDAGTDYEQYF. CDR3 bases: TGCGCCAGCAGTGATGCCGGGACAGACTACGAGCAGTACTTC.

J is TRBJ2-7 and V is TRBV15, with D possibly matching TRBD1 (6 bases). Germline-derived CDR1 and CDR2 are LNHNV and YYDKDF (reference sequence). V lost 3 bases and J lost 3, with 12 bases in between. There are 14 residues in the CDR3. For the CDR3, the DNA is TGTGCCACCAGCAGGACTAACAGGGACTACGAGCAGTACTTC. Translated, it gives CATSRTNRDYEQYF.

This clone was observed a few times. The V gene is TRBV7-6, the J gene TRBJ2-7, with TRBD1 matching over 9 bases. CDR3 length: 13 amino acids. Germline CDR1 reads SGHVS; CDR2 reads FNYEAQ. The V gene end was trimmed by 8 bases and the J gene end by 1 base; junction bases not matched to a gene: 3. The CDR3 reads CASSGTGSYEQYF. The CDR3 DNA sequence: TGTGCCAGCTCAGGGACAGGGTCCTACGAGCAGTACTTC.

The V call is TRBV28, the J call TRBJ2-3, with 7 nucleotides matching TRBD1. V was clipped by 7 bases and J by 3 bases; unmatched bases: 4. The germline V gene encodes CDR1 MDHEN and CDR2 SYDVKM. CDR3 length equals 13 residues. The CDR3 DNA follows: TGTGCCAGCATGAAACAGGGGACAGATACGCAGTATTTT. This translates into CASMKQGTDTQYF.

The V gene is TRBV10-2, the J gene TRBJ2-3; TRBD2 matches at 14 bases. The CDR3 length is 15 residues. CDR1 and CDR2 from the germline V gene are WSHSY and SAAADI. Trimming cost V 4 bases and J 6 bases; bases outside gene matches: 3. The chain's CDR3 is CASSATSGRADTQYF. Written as DNA, the CDR3 is TGCGCCAGCAGTGCGACTAGCGGGAGGGCTGATACGCAGTATTTT.

This clone showed up just once. The same CDR3 can be traced to other DNA sequences in this sample. The chain joins TRBV6-6 to TRBJ1-2, with TRBD1 as a possible D gene (5 bases). CDR3 length equals 16 residues. Looked up from germline, CDR1 is MNHNY and CDR2 is SVGAGI (reference sequence). Trimming cost V 2 bases and J 8 bases, with 21 bases left between them. The DNA for the CDR3 is TGTGCCAGCAGTTACGTTGGGGGGGTGGCGGGTCAGGGCTACACCTTC. It translates to CASSYVGGVAGQGYTF.

This chain joins TRBV11-1 and TRBJ2-2; D gene ambiguous. V was shortened by 5 bases and J by 1 base, with 17 bases between the two germline ends. Germline loops: CDR1 SGHAT, CDR2 FQDESV (reference sequence). The CDR3 has 17 amino acids. Here the CDR3 reads CASSPVQDSLNTGELFF. CDR3 in DNA: TGTGCCAGCAGCCCCGTCCAAGACTCCCTGAACACCGGGGAGCTGTTTTTT.

This rearrangement joins TRBV9 to TRBJ1-1; possible D gene TRBD1, 6 bases. This CDR3 has 13 amino acids. V gave up 3 bases and J gave up 1 base, with 7 bases separating them. CDR1 is SGDLS and CDR2 is YYNGEE in the germline V gene. CDR3 bases: TGTGCCAGCAGCGCGGACAGGAACACTGAAGCTTTCTTT. The encoded protein is CASSADRNTEAFF.

The chain is built from TRBV6-1 and TRBJ1-2; D might be TRBD1 (6 bases). V was clipped by 4 bases and J by 4 bases, with 10 bases between them. The CDR3 extends over 13 amino acids. Per germline, CDR1 MNHNS and CDR2 SASEGT. As DNA, the CDR3 is TGTGCCAGCAGTGCAGGGGAGAGCTATGGCTACACCTTC. Translating it yields CASSAGESYGYTF.

The table lists this clone with a count of one. The genes are TRBV18 and TRBJ2-5; 8 nucleotides agree with TRBD2. Germline V lookup: CDR1 KGHSH, CDR2 LQKENI. V lost 3 bases, J lost 1 base, and 4 bases stayed unmatched. The length of the CDR3 is 15 residues. The CDR3 DNA reads as TGTGCCAGCTCACCTAGACTAGCGCTCCAAGAGACCCAGTACTTC. Residues: CASSPRLALQETQYF. Filled out from reference TRBV18 and TRBJ2-5, the complete variable domain reads NAGVMQNPRHLVRRRGQEARLRCSPMKGHSHVYWYRQLPEEGLKFMVYLQKENIIDESGMPKERFSAEFPKEGPSILRIQQVVRGDSAAYFCASSPRLALQETQYFGPGTRLLVL.

The chain employs TRBV10-3 and TRBJ1-1; D is unresolved. CDR1 and CDR2 from the germline V gene are ENHRY and SYGVKD. The CDR3 extends over 14 amino acids. Between the trimmed V and J ends, which lost 2 bases and 3 bases, there was a span of 10 bases. DNA for the CDR3: TGTGCCATCAGTGAGGAGGGAGGATACACTGAAGCTTTCTTT. As protein: CAISEEGGYTEAFF.

The chain recombines TRBV5-8 with TRBJ2-7, with 8 bases matching TRBD2. CDR3 size: 13 residues. The V gene end was trimmed by 4 bases and the J gene end by 7 bases; junction bases not matched to a gene: 7. Germline CDR1 is SGHTS and CDR2 is YDEGEE. The CDR3 is CASSTRGGREQYF. CDR3 sequence (DNA): TGTGCCAGCAGCACGAGGGGCGGGAGGGAGCAGTACTTC.

The chain couples TRBV6-1 to TRBJ1-1; no clear D. Germline lookup yields CDR1 MNHNS and CDR2 SASEGT. V dropped 1 base and J dropped 2 bases, with 11 bases sitting between them. The CDR3 sequence is 15 residues long. CDR3 region: CASSEGRAGNTEAFF. The CDR3 DNA is TGTGCCAGCAGTGAAGGGAGGGCAGGCAACACTGAAGCTTTCTTT.

CDR3 amino acids: CASTQGQNTEAFF. The CDR3 nucleotides read TGTGCCAGTACCCAGGGTCAGAACACTGAAGCTTTCTTT. V and J are TRBV19 and TRBJ1-1; TRBD1 might be the D (5 bases). In germline, CDR1 is LNHDA, CDR2 SQIVND (reference sequence). The CDR3 loop spans 13 amino acids. Trimming took off 7 bases at V and 1 base at J, with 10 bases between the two ends.